The T cell receptor (beta chain) under discussion was sequenced for a study of cytomegalovirus exposure and HLA in healthy donors. Study-wide points: The tendency of first-cohort TCR clusters to co-occur in the 90 to 150 validation repertoires was the finding of a later analysis. Associated with cytomegalovirus, according to the listing, were some 180 TCR beta chains. In vitro checks showed that a few CMV-associated chains really do target CMV antigens.

Turning to this clone: Its target is unknown.

Per the germline V gene, CDR1 is LGHNA and CDR2 is YNFKEQ. Trimming took 2 bases from V and 7 from J; bases not matched to a gene: 8. This CDR3 comprises 16 residues. Clones were sequenced by immunoSEQ multiplex PCR, and TCRdb holds only the in-frame ones, with some missing. This table has 170,000 or so clones, 80% to 85% appearing once. The rearrangement uses TRBV4-2 and TRBJ2-1; 10 bases line up with TRBD2. The source is a woman aged 18-29 years in good health and CMV-seropositive. The material sequenced was PBMCs. Written as DNA, the CDR3 is TGTGCCAGCAGCCAATTCAAGCGGGGGGGCGTGAATGAGCAGTTCTTC. Translated: CASSQFKRGGVNEQFF.